Following are 14 T cell receptor beta chains from one sample sequenced in a study of early T cells in non-severe SARS-CoV-2 infection. TCRdb used MiXCR to reprocess the 5' RACE reads, holding one entry per CDR3 protein. Counted here are fewer than 65,000 distinct CDR3 sequences, about 10% occurring once; the ten biggest clones make up approximately 4.1%. Material for sequencing was whole blood. The origin of the receptors is an adult who was a healthcare worker with PCR-confirmed SARS-CoV-2 infection or an uninfected control (not recorded which).

J is TRBJ2-3 and V is TRBV5-5; TRBD1 aligns across 12 bases. This CDR3 has 15 residues. Trimming removed 0 bases from V and 8 bases from J; junction bases left unmatched: 4. Germline-derived CDR1 and CDR2 are SGHKS and YYEKEE (reference sequence). The CDR3 DNA reads as TGTGCCAGCAGCTTGGTTGGGACAGGGGGCTCTACGCAGTATTTT. This encodes CASSLVGTGGSTQYF.

There are many counts of this clonotype. V and J are TRBV11-2 and TRBJ1-4; TRBD1 aligns across 7 bases. Trimming at V came to 4 bases and at J to 7 bases, leaving 6 bases not matched to a gene. Germline-derived CDR1 and CDR2 are SGHAT and FQNNGV. This CDR3 region has 14 residues. The CDR3 DNA reads as TGTGCCAGCAGCTCGGGACAGAGTCGTGAAAAACTGTTTTTT. It encodes CASSSGQSREKLFF.

This clonotype was seen ten or more times. V is TRBV20-1 and J is TRBJ2-5; D possibly uses TRBD1 or TRBD2 (6 bases each). Per germline, CDR1 DFQATT and CDR2 SNEGSKA (reference sequence). There are 14 residues in the CDR3. V gave up 8 bases and J gave up 1 base, with 17 bases separating them. The CDR3: CSLFKGGSQETQYF. Here the CDR3 DNA reads TGCAGTCTCTTCAAGGGGGGAAGCCAAGAGACCCAGTACTTC.

This clonotype has ten or more counts. The chain couples TRBV20-1 to TRBJ1-5; the D gene is possibly TRBD1 (5 bases). Germline V gene lookup returns CDR1 DFQATT and CDR2 SNEGSKA (reference sequence). The CDR3 has 14 amino acids. Trimming pared 3 bases from V and 2 bases from J, leaving 11 bases between. The chain's CDR3 is CSARDRGGNQPQHF. CDR3 DNA sequence: TGCAGTGCTAGGGATCGAGGGGGCAATCAGCCCCAGCATTTT.

This chain joins TRBV7-9 and TRBJ2-7; 7 bases map to TRBD2. V shed 5 bases and J 5 bases; nucleotides not matched to a gene: 9. The length of the CDR3 is 14 residues. CDR1 SEHNR and CDR2 FQNEAQ come from the germline V gene (reference sequence). This CDR3 reads CASSREARANEQYF. CDR3 bases: TGTGCCAGCAGCCGGGAGGCCAGGGCTAACGAGCAGTACTTC.

This clonotype was counted only a few times. This sequence joins TRBV5-6 and TRBJ2-7; no clear D gene. The V gene lost 1 base and the J gene lost 6 bases, with 14 bases spanning the gap. The CDR3 runs 14 residues. The V gene's germline CDR1 is SGHDT and CDR2 YYEEEE. The CDR3 DNA sequence: TGTGCCAGCAGCTTGCAAGTTTCCTTCGTCGAGCAGTACTTC. Encoded protein: CASSLQVSFVEQYF.

This clonotype was counted ten times or more. V is TRBV6-6 and J is TRBJ2-7; 11 bases map to TRBD1. The CDR3 covers 12 residues. The germline CDR1 and CDR2 sequences are MNHNY and SVGAGI (reference sequence). V gave up 7 bases and J gave up 6 bases; unmatched junction bases: 2. The DNA of the CDR3 is TGTGCCAGCACCGGACAGGGGGCCGAGCAGTACTTC. This codes for CASTGQGAEQYF.

In its sample, this clonotype was seen many times. The chain uses TRBV18 and TRBJ1-1, with D unresolved. The CDR3 spans 15 residues. In germline, CDR1 is KGHSH, CDR2 LQKENI. The V gene lost 0 bases and the J gene lost 1 base, with 9 bases spanning the gap. This chain's CDR3 is CASSPPRRTNTEAFF. CDR3 nucleotide sequence: TGTGCCAGCTCACCACCGCGTAGGACGAACACTGAAGCTTTCTTT.

This clonotype has ten or more counts. The chain couples TRBV19 to TRBJ2-6; unclear D gene. The CDR3 runs to 17 residues. The germline V and J ends were trimmed by 5 bases and 0 bases, with 14 bases remaining between them. CDR1 LNHDA and CDR2 SQIVND come from the germline V gene (reference sequence). The CDR3 sequence: CASSALLISSGANVLTF. The CDR3 nucleotides read TGTGCCAGTAGTGCCCTATTAATCAGCTCTGGGGCCAACGTCCTGACTTTC.

This clonotype was observed a handful of times. The chain couples TRBV6-1 to TRBJ1-5, with D perhaps matching TRBD1 (6 bases). CDR1 and CDR2 from the germline V gene are MNHNS and SASEGT. The CDR3 sequence is 19 residues long. Trimming stripped 6 bases from V and 1 base from J, with 25 bases between. CDR3 residues: CASRKHALDRDKSNQPQHF. CDR3 sequence (DNA): TGTGCCAGCAGAAAACATGCCCTGGACCGGGACAAAAGCAATCAGCCCCAGCATTTT.

This clonotype has at least ten counts. CDR3 protein: CASSLARQVADTQYF. The CDR3 DNA sequence: TGTGCCAGCAGTTTAGCCCGCCAGGTAGCAGATACGCAGTATTTT. The chain combines TRBV12-3 or TRBV12-4 with TRBJ2-3; D remains unclear. This CDR3 comprises 15 residues. V lost 0 bases and J lost 4, with 11 bases in between.

This clonotype was recorded at least ten times. V usage is TRBV7-8 and J usage is TRBJ2-2; D may be TRBD1 (5 bases). The CDR3 consists of 14 residues. V lost 1 base, J lost 7 bases, and 10 bases lay in between. Germline lookup yields CDR1 SGHVS and CDR2 FQNEAQ. The chain's CDR3 is CASSLEGAIGELFF. CDR3 coding DNA: TGTGCCAGCAGCTTAGAAGGGGCAATCGGGGAGCTGTTTTTT.

V usage is TRBV7-6 and J usage is TRBJ1-1; TRBD1 matches at 7 bases. The germline gives CDR1 SGHVS, CDR2 FNYEAQ. The trim removed 5 bases at V and 1 base at J, leaving 13 bases unmatched. CDR3 length: 17 amino acids. CDR3 nucleotide sequence: TGTGCCAGCAGCGAAACAGGGGTCCCCCTCCAGAACACTGAAGCTTTCTTT. Translation gives CASSETGVPLQNTEAFF.

V and J are TRBV4-2 and TRBJ2-3, with a tentative D call TRBD1 (5 bases). Per germline, CDR1 LGHNA and CDR2 YNFKEQ. This CDR3 comprises 14 residues. V was trimmed by 1 base and J by 4 bases, leaving 9 bases between them. The CDR3 reads CASSQVMGPDTQYF. In DNA form, the CDR3 reads TGTGCCAGCAGCCAAGTCATGGGGCCAGATACGCAGTATTTT.